Listed below are T cell receptor beta chains from one sample, sequenced in a study of regulatory T cells in long-lasting Graves disease. TCRdb used MiXCR to reprocess the multiplex PCR reads, holding one entry per CDR3 protein. In the table there are about 660,000 distinct CDR3 sequences, approximately 31% of which are singletons. The sample consisted of peripheral blood mononuclear cells (PBMCs), taken when the disease was refractory, from a patient treated with antithyroid drugs. The receptors here all came from a female donor with Graves disease. Each CDR3 is given with its conserved first and last residue. A D gene is named only where the DNA matches it firmly. Clone sizes are given selectively: once, few, many, or a class where the clone is expanded.

J gene: TRBJ1-1; V gene: TRBV24-1; D gene: .; clone size: few; CDR3 length: 13; CDR3 DNA: TGTGCCACAAAAAATACAGCGGGCACTGAAGCTTTCTTT; CDR3 protein: CATKNTAGTEAFF
J gene: TRBJ2-6; V gene: TRBV7-3; D gene: .; clone size: .; CDR3 length: 17; CDR3 DNA: TGTGCCAGCAGCTTAATGGGGGGCGCGAGTGGGGCCAACGTCCTGACTTTC; CDR3 protein: CASSLMGGASGANVLTF
J gene: TRBJ1-5; V gene: TRBV6-1; D gene: TRBD1; clone size: few; CDR3 length: 16; CDR3 DNA: TGTGCCAGCTCAGGAAGGGGACAGGGCTACAATCAGCCCCAGCATTTT; CDR3 protein: CASSGRGQGYNQPQHF
J gene: TRBJ2-2; V gene: TRBV5-1; D gene: .; clone size: .; CDR3 length: 17; CDR3 DNA: TGCGCCAGCAGCTTGGGTAGTCAGCGCCTGAACACCGGGGAGCTGTTTTTT; CDR3 protein: CASSLGSQRLNTGELFF
J gene: TRBJ1-1; V gene: TRBV29-1; D gene: .; clone size: few; CDR3 length: 15; CDR3 DNA: TGCAGCGTTGACCACGGCGGGGGAAAGGGTACTGAAGCTTTCTTT; CDR3 protein: CSVDHGGGKGTEAFF
J gene: TRBJ1-1; V gene: TRBV7-6; D gene: .; clone size: few; CDR3 length: 13; CDR3 DNA: TGTGCCAGCAGCTCAATCCTAGGCACTGAAGCTTTCTTT; CDR3 protein: CASSSILGTEAFF
J gene: TRBJ2-1; V gene: TRBV20-1; D gene: .; clone size: few; CDR3 length: 13; CDR3 DNA: TGCAGTGCTAGAGAGGTAGCCCTCAACCCCCCGTTCTTC; CDR3 protein: CSAREVALNPPFF
J gene: TRBJ1-1; V gene: TRBV7-3; D gene: TRBD1; clone size: many; CDR3 length: 15; CDR3 DNA: TGTGCCAGCAGCTTAAAGGGACAGGGGGGCACTGAAGCTTTCTTT; CDR3 protein: CASSLKGQGGTEAFF
J gene: TRBJ2-2; V gene: TRBV11-3; D gene: TRBD2; clone size: .; CDR3 length: 16; CDR3 DNA: TGTGCCAGCAGCTTAGACGGACTAGCGAACACCGGGGAGCTGTTTTTT; CDR3 protein: CASSLDGLANTGELFF
J gene: TRBJ2-7; V gene: TRBV5-1; D gene: TRBD2; clone size: .; CDR3 length: 15; CDR3 DNA: TGCGCCAGCAGCCCGGGACTAGCGGCGTACTACGAGCAGTACTTC; CDR3 protein: CASSPGLAAYYEQYF
J gene: TRBJ1-1; V gene: TRBV6-1; D gene: .; clone size: many; CDR3 length: 16; CDR3 DNA: TGTGCCAGCAGTGAATTCCAAAGGTTGATGAACACTGAAGCTTTCTTT; CDR3 protein: CASSEFQRLMNTEAFF
J gene: TRBJ1-5; V gene: TRBV20-1; D gene: .; clone size: .; CDR3 length: 16; CDR3 DNA: TGCAGTGCTAGAGATGCGAGGTTAAGGGAGAATCAGCCCCAGCATTTT; CDR3 protein: CSARDARLRENQPQHF
J gene: TRBJ2-3; V gene: TRBV6-5; D gene: TRBD2; clone size: .; CDR3 length: 18; CDR3 DNA: TGTGCCAGCAGTTACTCTGGGCTAGCGGGAGGGCCGGAAGATACGCAGTATTTT; CDR3 protein: CASSYSGLAGGPEDTQYF
J gene: TRBJ1-4; V gene: TRBV3-1; D gene: TRBD1; clone size: .; CDR3 length: 17; CDR3 DNA: TGTGCCAGCAGCTTTAACAGGGGGCCGCGCACTAATGAAAAACTGTTTTTT; CDR3 protein: CASSFNRGPRTNEKLFF
J gene: TRBJ1-4; V gene: TRBV6-2/TRBV6-3; D gene: .; clone size: .; CDR3 length: 13; CDR3 DNA: TGTGCCAGCAGTGAAAACGGTAAAGAAAAACTGTTTTTT; CDR3 protein: CASSENGKEKLFF
J gene: TRBJ1-5; V gene: TRBV19; D gene: .; clone size: few; CDR3 length: 14; CDR3 DNA: TGTGCCAGTGGACAAACTGGGGTCAATCAGCCCCAGCATTTT; CDR3 protein: CASGQTGVNQPQHF
J gene: TRBJ1-6; V gene: TRBV6-5; D gene: .; clone size: few; CDR3 length: 16; CDR3 DNA: TGTGCCAGCAGTTACTCGGGGGTCGGAGAGAATTCACCCCTCCACTTT; CDR3 protein: CASSYSGVGENSPLHF
J gene: TRBJ1-2; V gene: TRBV29-1; D gene: TRBD1; clone size: few; CDR3 length: 13; CDR3 DNA: TGCAGCGCCCGGACAGGGGGCGACTATGGCTACACCTTC; CDR3 protein: CSARTGGDYGYTF
J gene: TRBJ1-1; V gene: TRBV28; D gene: .; clone size: .; CDR3 length: 16; CDR3 DNA: TGTGCCAGCACCGACCCCGGGGGTAGGTTGAACACTGAAGCTTTCTTT; CDR3 protein: CASTDPGGRLNTEAFF
J gene: TRBJ2-7; V gene: TRBV11-2; D gene: TRBD1; clone size: many; CDR3 length: 17; CDR3 DNA: TGTGCCAGCAGCACCCTGCTATCCAGGGGGCGTACCTACGAGCAGTACTTC; CDR3 protein: CASSTLLSRGRTYEQYF
J gene: TRBJ2-5; V gene: TRBV12-3/TRBV12-4; D gene: .; clone size: .; CDR3 length: 11; CDR3 DNA: TGTGCCAGCAGTCCGGAAGGGACCCAGTACTTC; CDR3 protein: CASSPEGTQYF
J gene: TRBJ1-5; V gene: TRBV12-3/TRBV12-4; D gene: .; clone size: .; CDR3 length: 14; CDR3 DNA: TGTGCCAGCATTCAACAGGGAACGATTCAGCCCCAGCATTTT; CDR3 protein: CASIQQGTIQPQHF
J gene: TRBJ1-2; V gene: TRBV25-1; D gene: .; clone size: many; CDR3 length: 14; CDR3 DNA: TGTGCCAGCAGTGACCCGGACGCCAACTATGGCTACACCTTC; CDR3 protein: CASSDPDANYGYTF
J gene: TRBJ1-5; V gene: TRBV20-1; D gene: TRBD1; clone size: .; CDR3 length: 14; CDR3 DNA: TGCAGTGCTATAGGGACAGTACCCAATCAGCCCCAGCATTTT; CDR3 protein: CSAIGTVPNQPQHF
J gene: TRBJ1-2; V gene: TRBV7-9; D gene: TRBD1; clone size: .; CDR3 length: 15; CDR3 DNA: TGTGCCAGCAGCATAATCCGGGACAGGGAGGAGGGCTACACCTTC; CDR3 protein: CASSIIRDREEGYTF
J gene: TRBJ1-4; V gene: TRBV12-3/TRBV12-4; D gene: .; clone size: few; CDR3 length: 12; CDR3 DNA: TGTGCCAGCAGTTTAATGGATGAAAAACTGTTTTTT; CDR3 protein: CASSLMDEKLFF